Listed here are 14 T cell receptor beta chains from one sample, sequenced in a study of cytomegalovirus exposure and HLA in healthy donors (dated by TCRdb to about 2017). The method was the immunoSEQ multiplex PCR assay. For the multiplex PCR, a mixture combining 60 forward primers for TCR Vbeta segments and 13 reverse primers for TCR Jbeta segments was used. TCRdb stores this immuneACCESS table with in-frame sequences only. Part of the clones is absent; in the studies checked, under half of the shortfall reflects unresolved V genes, and no reason is known for the rest. For this sample there are around 140,000 clones; 82% appear just once. Around 8.1% of the sample lies in the top ten. The sample comprised PBMCs. The origin of the receptors is a woman in her 50s in good health and CMV-seropositive.

The V gene is TRBV6-6, the J gene TRBJ2-1; TRBD2 is a possible D gene (5 bases). Germline-derived CDR1 and CDR2 are MNHNY and SVGAGI (reference sequence). Trimming took 4 bases from V and 7 from J, leaving 8 bases between them. CDR3 length: 12 amino acids. CDR3 residues: CASSFTRNEQFF. CDR3 nucleotides: TGTGCCAGCAGTTTTACTAGAAATGAGCAGTTCTTC.

This chain links TRBV5-8 with TRBJ2-5, with 14 bases lining up with TRBD2. Trimming removed 3 bases from V and 0 bases from J; junction bases left unmatched: 10. The CDR3 loop spans 19 amino acids. Germline CDR1 SGHTS, CDR2 YDEGEE. CDR3 sequence (DNA): TGTGCCAGCAGCTCCGGGACTAGCGGGAGTGGGGCCTACCAAGAGACCCAGTACTTC. Protein product: CASSSGTSGSGAYQETQYF.

The rearrangement joins TRBV29-1 to TRBJ2-1; 12 nucleotides match TRBD2. CDR3 length equals 15 residues. Germline-derived CDR1 and CDR2 are SQVTM and ANQGSEA. V shed 3 bases and J 5 bases; nucleotides not matched to a gene: 5. The CDR3 nucleotides read TGCAGCGTTGACCCGACTAGCGGGAGTGACAATGAGCAGTTCTTC. Translated, it gives CSVDPTSGSDNEQFF.

The J gene is TRBJ2-3, the V gene TRBV9, with D perhaps TRBD1 (6 bases). CDR1 and CDR2 from the germline V gene are SGDLS and YYNGEE. This CDR3 is 16 amino acids long. The germline V and J ends were trimmed by 0 bases and 0 bases, with 11 bases remaining between them. CDR3 DNA sequence: TGTGCCAGCAGCGTAGGGGTGCAGGGGAGCACAGATACGCAGTATTTT. It codes for CASSVGVQGSTDTQYF.

The V and J genes are TRBV19 and TRBJ2-7; TRBD1 agrees at 8 bases. This CDR3 has 14 residues. After removal of 5 bases from V and 5 bases from J, the junction contained 8 bases not matched to a gene. The germline V gene encodes CDR1 LNHDA and CDR2 SQIVND (reference sequence). DNA for the CDR3: TGTGCCAGTAGTCCGCGGACAGGGTTCCACGAGCAGTACTTC. Protein sequence: CASSPRTGFHEQYF. The full variable domain, in which reference TRBV19 and TRBJ2-7 provide the parts outside the CDR3, is DGGITQSPKYLFRKEGQNVTLSCEQNLNHDAMYWYRQDPGQGLRLIYYSQIVNDFQKGDIAEGYSVSREKKESFPLTVTSAQKNPTAFYLCASSPRTGFHEQYFGPGTRLTVT.

This clone has just one count. The chain employs TRBV28 and TRBJ2-1, with 11 bases lining up with TRBD1. The CDR3 totals 15 residues. Germline CDR1 MDHEN, CDR2 SYDVKM. V lost 5 bases to trimming and J lost 7 bases; unmatched junction nucleotides: 7. In DNA, the CDR3 is TGTGCCAGCAGTCCCCGGACAGGGGGCGAGAATGAGCAGTTCTTC. It is translated as CASSPRTGGENEQFF.

CDR3 loop: CASSVLGIITDTQYF. Written as DNA, the CDR3 is TGTGCCAGCAGCGTACTCGGGATCATCACAGATACGCAGTATTTT. The rearrangement joins TRBV9 to TRBJ2-3; TRBD2 is a possible D gene (5 bases). Trimming cost V 1 base and J 2 bases, with 11 bases left between them. The CDR3 has 15 amino acids. CDR1 SGDLS and CDR2 YYNGEE come from the germline V gene. The full variable domain, with the rest looked up from reference TRBV9 and TRBJ2-3, is DSGVTQTPKHLITATGQRVTLRCSPRSGDLSVYWYQQSLDQGLQFLIQYYNGEERAKGNILERFSAQQFPDLHSELNLSSLELGDSALYFCASSVLGIITDTQYFGPGTRLTVL.

V gene TRBV5-4 combines with J gene TRBJ2-5, with D maybe TRBD2 (7 bases). Germline CDR1 SGHNT, CDR2 YYREEE (reference sequence). This CDR3 comprises 14 residues. V was clipped by 4 bases and J by 9 bases, with 19 bases between them. The CDR3 is CASSGGAVKEAQYF. DNA of the CDR3: TGTGCCAGCAGCGGGGGGGCGGTTAAGGAGGCCCAGTACTTC.

In this sample, this clone turned up once. This CDR3 reads CASSVSATNYGYTF. The CDR3 DNA follows: TGTGCCAGCAGTGTGTCAGCGACTAACTATGGCTACACCTTC. The chain joins TRBV6-1 to TRBJ1-2; D gene ambiguous. Between the trimmed V and J ends, which lost 4 bases and 0 bases, there was a span of 9 bases. The germline V gene encodes CDR1 MNHNS and CDR2 SASEGT. The length of the CDR3 is 14 residues.

The chain employs TRBV13 and TRBJ2-3, with D maybe TRBD1 (6 bases). V was cut by 3 bases and J by 0 bases, with 13 bases left in between. CDR1 and CDR2 (germline): PRHDT, FYEKMQ (reference sequence). The CDR3 runs 16 residues. The DNA for the CDR3 is TGTGCCAGCAGCTTCAGGGGCTTATCTAGCACAGATACGCAGTATTTT. The encoded protein is CASSFRGLSSTDTQYF.

The table lists this clone with a few counts. A much larger clone is a single base away; this may be a read error. V usage is TRBV5-1 and J usage is TRBJ2-7, with 7 bases matching TRBD1. The V and J ends lost 0 bases and 4 bases, in that order; junction bases with no gene match: 1. CDR1 is SGHRS, CDR2 YFSETQ, per germline. The CDR3 covers 13 residues. The CDR3 is CASSLARGYEQYF. CDR3 DNA sequence: TGCGCCAGCAGCTTGGCCAGGGGGTACGAGCAGTACTTC.

The rearrangement links TRBV10-1 to TRBJ1-2; weak D call: TRBD1 (6 bases). The CDR3 sequence is 17 residues long. The V and J ends lost 8 bases and 5 bases respectively, with 27 bases between them. Germline V gives CDR1 WNHNN, CDR2 SYGVQD (reference sequence). CDR3 loop: CASQWDQGGTQGYGYTF. The CDR3 region has the DNA TGCGCCAGCCAGTGGGACCAGGGAGGGACCCAGGGGTATGGCTACACCTTC.

This clone showed up just once. This rearrangement joins TRBV19 to TRBJ2-3; 10 nucleotides align to TRBD1. The J segment lost 0 bases and the V segment lost 5 bases, leaving 2 bases of the junction unmatched. CDR3 length equals 15 residues. Germline CDR1 reads LNHDA; CDR2 reads SQIVND (reference sequence). For the CDR3, the DNA is TGTGCCAGTAGTGGACAGGGGGTAAGCACAGATACGCAGTATTTT. As protein: CASSGQGVSTDTQYF.

This clone occurred once. This chain uses TRBV6-5 with TRBJ2-6; 8 bases align to TRBD1. Germline V CDR1 and CDR2: MNHEY, SVGAGI. V gave up 5 bases and J gave up 2 bases; unmatched junction bases: 2. This CDR3 is 15 amino acids long. This CDR3 is CASSLQGAGANVLTF. The CDR3 DNA sequence: TGTGCCAGCAGTCTACAGGGGGCTGGGGCCAACGTCCTGACTTTC.